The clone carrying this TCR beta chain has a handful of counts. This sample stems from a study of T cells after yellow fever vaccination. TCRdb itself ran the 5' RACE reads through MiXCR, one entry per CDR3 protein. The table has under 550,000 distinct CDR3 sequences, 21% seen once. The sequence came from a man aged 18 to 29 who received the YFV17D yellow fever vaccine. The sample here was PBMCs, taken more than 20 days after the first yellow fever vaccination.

For the CDR3, the DNA is TGTGCCAGCAGATTTGGGAAGGACCAGAACACTGAAGCTTTCTTT. Residues: CASRFGKDQNTEAFF. This chain connects TRBV7-6 to TRBJ1-1; D is unclear. CDR3 size: 15 residues. Looked up from germline, CDR1 is SGHVS and CDR2 is FNYEAQ. Trimming pared 6 bases from V and 1 base from J, leaving 15 bases between.